This TCR beta chain was retrieved from a study of CD8 T cells in ankylosing spondylitis. Study-level findings and limits: In reactive arthritis synovial fluid and blood, some motif variants had been reported before. Disease-associated clones were reportedly significantly overrepresented in matched ankylosing spondylitis synovial fluid. Disease-associated clones were CD8+ and fairly uncommon in peripheral blood.

Making the TCR beta libraries involved quantitative 5'-RACE with molecular barcodes. TCRdb reprocessed the 5' RACE reads with MiXCR, giving one entry per CDR3 protein. The repertoire holds roughly 230,000 distinct CDR3 sequences, with 15% to 20% as singletons. A remark on this clonotype: Its antigen is as yet unknown.

The germline V gene encodes CDR1 PRHDT and CDR2 FYEKMQ (reference sequence). The junction had 12 bases not matched to a gene; V was cut back by 5 bases and J by 4 bases. The length of the CDR3 is 16 residues. The sequenced material came from blood, either unsorted or a sorted T cell fraction (not recorded which). The chain recombines TRBV13 with TRBJ2-7, with 9 bases fitting TRBD2. The TCR sequence derives from a male donor with ankylosing spondylitis or in good health (not recorded which). The CDR3, as DNA: TGTGCCAGCAGCCCCCCGGTGGCTAGCGGGGAGTACGAGCAGTACTTC. Its translation: CASSPPVASGEYEQYF.